The 30 T cell receptor beta chains reported below all come from one sample, sequenced in a study of blood T cell repertoires in COVID-19. Method: immunoSEQ multiplex PCR; TCRdb's copy keeps in-frame clones and lacks some. This repertoire shows around 210,000 clones, 70% to 90% found once; its top ten account for approximately 0.9%. The specimen sequenced was peripheral blood. The origin of the receptors is a man aged 55-75 years with COVID-19, enrolled during active disease.

This clone was recorded once. The chain has TRBV27 and TRBJ1-1; D unclear. V shed 7 bases and J shed 5 bases, with 17 bases lying between them. CDR1 is MNHEY and CDR2 is SMNVEV in the germline V gene (reference sequence). There are 14 residues in the CDR3. The CDR3 region is CASNEEGRRTEAFF. As DNA, the CDR3 is TGTGCCAGCAATGAAGAGGGTAGGAGGACTGAAGCTTTCTTT.

This sequence joins TRBV18 and TRBJ2-7; perhaps TRBD2 as D (5 bases). The CDR3 runs to 15 residues. Trimming took off 3 bases at V and 3 bases at J, with 15 bases between the two ends. The germline V gene encodes CDR1 KGHSH and CDR2 LQKENI. In DNA, the CDR3 is TGTGCCAGCTCACCCCTGAGCTCGGGAAACTACGAGCAGTACTTC. It is translated as CASSPLSSGNYEQYF. Variable domain in full (rest from reference TRBV18 and TRBJ2-7): NAGVMQNPRHLVRRRGQEARLRCSPMKGHSHVYWYRQLPEEGLKFMVYLQKENIIDESGMPKERFSAEFPKEGPSILRIQQVVRGDSAAYFCASSPLSSGNYEQYFGPGTRLTVT.

The chain has TRBV6-5 and TRBJ1-1; TRBD1 is a possible D gene (6 bases). Looked up from germline, CDR1 is MNHEY and CDR2 is SVGAGI. With 8 bases removed from V and 4 bases from J, the gap between germline ends came to 11 bases. This CDR3 region has 12 residues. The CDR3 loop is CASGRGGTEAFF. The CDR3 DNA is TGTGCCAGCGGAAGGGGGGGCACTGAAGCTTTCTTT.

V gene TRBV9 combines with J gene TRBJ2-5, with 12 bases aligning to TRBD1. This CDR3 region has 17 residues. Germline V gene data show CDR1 as SGDLS and CDR2 as YYNGEE. V shed 0 bases and J 4 bases; nucleotides not matched to a gene: 7. CDR3 sequence: CASSVAGQGARGETQYF. The CDR3 DNA reads as TGTGCCAGCAGCGTAGCGGGACAGGGGGCCCGGGGAGAGACCCAGTACTTC.

The chain has TRBV11-2 and TRBJ1-1; 7 positions match TRBD1. The J segment lost 0 bases and the V segment lost 0 bases, leaving 1 base of the junction unmatched. Germline assignment: CDR1 SGHAT and CDR2 FQNNGV. The CDR3 runs to 15 residues. The DNA for the CDR3 is TGTGCCAGCAGCTTAGAAGGGGGCTTGAACACTGAAGCTTTCTTT. It translates to CASSLEGGLNTEAFF.

This chain connects TRBV5-1 to TRBJ2-7; the match to TRBD2 covers 14 bases. This CDR3 contains 16 residues. Losses at the gene ends were 4 bases for V and 5 bases for J; bases not matched to a gene: 8. Germline values: CDR1 SGHRS, CDR2 YFSETQ. The CDR3 bases are TGCGCCAGCAGCGTAAGACTAGCGGGAGGGACGGACGAGCAGTACTTC. As protein: CASSVRLAGGTDEQYF.

This clone was observed a few times. Other DNA sequences in this sample translate to the same CDR3. This rearrangement joins TRBV2 to TRBJ1-6, with 7 bases lining up with TRBD1. Germline trimming cut 6 bases from V and 5 bases from J; bases unmatched to any gene: 1. CDR1 is SNHLY and CDR2 is FYNNEI in the germline V gene. The CDR3 extends over 13 amino acids. The CDR3 here is CASSGQDNSPLHF. In nucleotides, the CDR3 is TGTGCCAGCAGCGGACAGGATAATTCACCCCTCCACTTT.

V usage is TRBV2 and J usage is TRBJ2-7, with TRBD2 identical over 7 bases. The germline V gene encodes CDR1 SNHLY and CDR2 FYNNEI. V gave up 1 base and J gave up 3 bases; unmatched junction bases: 3. The CDR3 spans 14 residues. This CDR3 reads CASSEEGGDYEQYF. DNA for the CDR3: TGTGCCAGCAGTGAAGAGGGAGGGGACTACGAGCAGTACTTC.

The chain has TRBV5-1 and TRBJ1-1; 9 bases map to TRBD1. Germline trimming cut 4 bases from V and 6 bases from J; bases unmatched to any gene: 7. The CDR3 contains 14 residues. CDR1 SGHRS and CDR2 YFSETQ come from the germline V gene. DNA of the CDR3: TGCGCCAGCAGCCCAGACAGGGGGGACGCTGAAGCTTTCTTT. Encoded protein: CASSPDRGDAEAFF. Complete variable domain (other parts from reference TRBV5-1 and TRBJ1-1): KAGVTQTPRYLIKTRGQQVTLSCSPISGHRSVSWYQQTPGQGLQFLFEYFSETQRNKGNFPGRFSGRQFSNSRSEMNVSTLELGDSALYLCASSPDRGDAEAFFGQGTRLTVV.

This chain uses TRBV11-2 with TRBJ1-2, with TRBD1 as a possible D gene (6 bases). This CDR3 has 14 amino acids. The V end was cut by 4 bases, the J end by 7 bases, with 16 bases between. Germline values: CDR1 SGHAT, CDR2 FQNNGV. In DNA form, the CDR3 reads TGTGCCAGCAGCTCCGCGGGGGGGCGGGCTGGCTACACCTTC. Its translation: CASSSAGGRAGYTF.

The rearrangement uses TRBV2 and TRBJ2-1; 8 bases are shared with TRBD2. Germline lookup yields CDR1 SNHLY and CDR2 FYNNEI. This CDR3 is 12 amino acids long. V was clipped by 5 bases and J by 9 bases; unmatched bases: 3. DNA of the CDR3: TGTGCCAGCAGTATTCGGGAGGGTGAGCAGTTCTTC. Translated: CASSIREGEQFF.

This clone appeared a single time. CDR3 in DNA: TGTGCCAGCAGCTTGGGGGCATCCTACGAGCAGTACTTC. It codes for CASSLGASYEQYF. The V call is TRBV5-6, the J call TRBJ2-7; no firm D call. CDR1 is SGHDT, CDR2 YYEEEE, per germline. Between the trimmed V and J ends, which lost 0 bases and 1 base, there was a span of 5 bases. This CDR3 is 13 amino acids long.

V gene TRBV24-1 combines with J gene TRBJ2-5; the match to TRBD2 covers 13 bases. The CDR3 runs to 16 residues. Germline loops: CDR1 KGHDR, CDR2 SFDVKD. Unmatched junction bases numbered 7, after V lost 3 bases and J lost 7 bases. DNA of the CDR3: TGTGCCACCAGTGATCGGACTAGCGGGGGCTTTGTGACCCAGTACTTC. Translated: CATSDRTSGGFVTQYF.

This clone has a handful of counts. The rearrangement uses TRBV28 and TRBJ1-2, with D maybe TRBD1 (6 bases). Germline values: CDR1 MDHEN, CDR2 SYDVKM. Trimming removed 10 bases from V and 4 bases from J, with 16 bases in between. This CDR3 is built from 13 residues. Here the CDR3 DNA reads TGTGCCATCAAGGGGACACGGGCCTATGGCTACACCTTC. This gives the protein CAIKGTRAYGYTF.

This clone has only one observation. The chain combines TRBV30 with TRBJ1-2; 7 bases are a match to TRBD1. With 2 bases clipped from V and 7 bases from J, the junction kept 4 bases outside the gene matches. Germline CDR1 is GTSNPN and CDR2 is SVGIG (reference sequence). This CDR3 spans 12 amino acids. The CDR3 reads CAWSFNRGGYTF. The CDR3, as DNA: TGTGCCTGGAGTTTCAACAGGGGTGGCTACACCTTC.

The chain combines TRBV2 with TRBJ1-5; TRBD1 might be the D (5 bases). V lost 11 bases and J 11 bases, leaving 19 bases between the germline ends. The CDR3 has 12 amino acids. Per the germline V gene, CDR1 is SNHLY and CDR2 is FYNNEI. As DNA, the CDR3 is TGTGCCTGTTCAGGGTGGGAATCGACCCAGCATTTT. Translated, it gives CACSGWESTQHF.

V usage is TRBV7-2 and J usage is TRBJ1-1; possible D gene TRBD1, 5 bases. Germline V gives CDR1 SGHTA, CDR2 FQGNSA. V dropped 1 base and J dropped 3 bases, with 9 bases sitting between them. The CDR3 extends over 14 amino acids. The chain's CDR3 is CASSLGRVDTEAFF. CDR3 DNA: TGTGCCAGCAGCTTAGGCAGGGTGGACACTGAAGCTTTCTTT.

This chain uses TRBV5-1 with TRBJ2-7; 7 nucleotides line up with TRBD2. After removal of 5 bases from V and 1 base from J, the junction contained 12 bases not matched to a gene. Germline assignment: CDR1 SGHRS and CDR2 YFSETQ. The CDR3 covers 16 residues. This CDR3 reads CASRGGWGSRSYEQYF. CDR3 bases: TGCGCCAGCAGGGGAGGGTGGGGTTCCCGATCCTACGAGCAGTACTTC.

The rearrangement links TRBV14 to TRBJ2-7; D remains unclear. V was clipped by 5 bases and J by 3 bases, with 5 bases between them. The germline V gene encodes CDR1 SGHDN and CDR2 FVKESK. The CDR3 length is 11 residues. The DNA of the CDR3 is TGTGCCAGCAGCGTTCACTACGAGCAGTACTTC. It codes for CASSVHYEQYF.

The chain links TRBV6-5 to TRBJ1-5; possibly TRBD1 for D (6 bases). V lost 2 bases to trimming and J lost 4 bases, with 6 bases between them. From germline, CDR1 is MNHEY and CDR2 SVGAGI. The CDR3 sequence is 13 residues long. CDR3 DNA: TGTGCCAGCAGTTACGACAGGAATCAGCCCCAGCATTTT. Residues: CASSYDRNQPQHF.

The V call is TRBV6-2 or TRBV6-3, the J call TRBJ1-5; D unresolved. This CDR3 has 15 amino acids. Per the germline V gene, CDR1 is MNHEY and CDR2 is SVGEGT. V was shortened by 0 bases and J by 3 bases, with 9 bases between the two germline ends. DNA of the CDR3: TGTGCCAGCAGTTACTCGGGGAGTTTCAATCAGCCCCAGCATTTT. Residues: CASSYSGSFNQPQHF.

The chain joins TRBV6-1 to TRBJ2-7, with D unclear. The germline V gene encodes CDR1 MNHNS and CDR2 SASEGT. The CDR3 extends over 16 amino acids. Trimming shortened V by 5 bases and J by 2 bases, and 19 bases separated the two germline ends. CDR3 coding DNA: TGTGCCAGCAGTAAAGAGTTACGTGTGAGCGCCTACGAGCAGTACTTC. Translating gives CASSKELRVSAYEQYF.

The rearrangement joins TRBV10-1 to TRBJ2-3; 11 bases align to TRBD2. J was trimmed by 6 bases and V by 6 bases; bases with no gene match: 8. This CDR3 has 15 residues. Germline V lookup: CDR1 WNHNN, CDR2 SYGVQD (reference sequence). CDR3 sequence reads: CASSPGLAGVDTQYF. The CDR3 DNA reads as TGCGCCAGCAGCCCCGGACTAGCGGGTGTTGATACGCAGTATTTT.

The rearrangement uses TRBV5-4 and TRBJ2-7; perhaps TRBD1 as D (6 bases). Germline CDR1 and CDR2: SGHNT and YYREEE (reference sequence). The CDR3 extends over 13 amino acids. The V end was cut by 6 bases, the J end by 2 bases, with 12 bases between. CDR3 nucleotides: TGTGCCAGCACCACGGACAGAGCCTACGAGCAGTACTTC. Its protein is CASTTDRAYEQYF.

CDR3 sequence: CASSPVQGAGANEKLFF. CDR3 nucleotide sequence: TGTGCCAGCAGCCCAGTACAGGGGGCAGGGGCTAATGAAAAACTGTTTTTT. The rearrangement uses TRBV5-5 and TRBJ1-4, with 9 bases lining up with TRBD1. CDR1 is SGHKS and CDR2 is YYEKEE in the germline V gene (reference sequence). V dropped 4 bases and J dropped 3; count of bases not matched to a gene: 10. This CDR3 is 17 amino acids long.

This chain uses TRBV10-3 with TRBJ1-2; 8 nucleotides line up with TRBD1. This CDR3 comprises 15 residues. V lost 3 bases to trimming and J lost 4 bases; unmatched junction nucleotides: 7. Per germline, CDR1 ENHRY and CDR2 SYGVKD. The CDR3 spells CAISEPGTGFYGYTF. DNA of the CDR3: TGTGCCATCAGTGAACCCGGGACAGGTTTCTATGGCTACACCTTC.

About this clone: A junction boundary mismatches the germline segment, possibly from a read error. The rearrangement links TRBV27 to TRBJ2-3; TRBD2 might be the D (5 bases). This CDR3 has 12 amino acids. Looked up from germline, CDR1 is MNHEY and CDR2 is SMNVEV (reference sequence). CDR3 bases: TGTGTCAGCTCCCGGGATTCGGATACGCAGTATTTT. Protein sequence: CVSSRDSDTQYF.

This chain uses TRBV5-4 with TRBJ2-1; TRBD1 is a possible D gene (6 bases). The CDR3 is 14 residues long. Looked up from germline, CDR1 is SGHNT and CDR2 is YYREEE (reference sequence). V dropped 4 bases and J dropped 5 bases, with 13 bases sitting between them. CDR3 nucleotides: TGTGCCAGCAGCAAACAGGGATCCGACAATGAGCAGTTCTTC. It encodes CASSKQGSDNEQFF.

The chain has TRBV6-5 and TRBJ1-5; D perhaps matches TRBD1 (5 bases). Germline CDR1 and CDR2: MNHEY and SVGAGI. Trimming removed 6 bases from V and 5 bases from J, with 11 bases in between. The CDR3 is 13 residues long. The CDR3 loop is CASSSGRDQPQHF. The CDR3 DNA follows: TGTGCCAGCAGCTCAGGGAGGGATCAGCCCCAGCATTTT.

The chain is built from TRBV18 and TRBJ1-1, with D perhaps TRBD1 (6 bases). V lost 2 bases and J lost 6, with 13 bases in between. The CDR3 consists of 14 residues. Per the germline V gene, CDR1 is KGHSH and CDR2 is LQKENI. The CDR3 DNA follows: TGTGCCAGCTCACCAAGGGGGGGCGCCGCTGAAGCTTTCTTT. Protein: CASSPRGGAAEAFF.